The 8 T cell receptor beta chains presented below share a single source sample, sequenced in a study of cytomegalovirus exposure and HLA in healthy donors. PCR used 60 Vbeta primers and 13 Jbeta primers. Measured with immunoSEQ multiplex PCR; TCRdb has only the in-frame clones, and not every one. The sample carries around 130,000 clones, roughly 75% recorded once. The source material was PBMCs. Source of these receptors: a man aged 25-45 years in good health and CMV-seronegative.

V and J are TRBV7-2 and TRBJ2-1; 8 nucleotides align to TRBD2. Germline loops: CDR1 SGHTA, CDR2 FQGNSA. CDR3 size: 16 residues. V gave up 5 bases and J gave up 4 bases; unmatched junction bases: 10. CDR3 in amino acids: CASSIQAGAVYNEQFF. The DNA for the CDR3 is TGTGCCAGCAGCATCCAAGCGGGAGCGGTTTACAATGAGCAGTTCTTC.

V usage is TRBV6-4 and J usage is TRBJ2-2, with 13 bases aligning to TRBD2. The CDR3 extends over 18 amino acids. With 5 bases clipped from V and 4 bases from J, the junction kept 10 bases outside the gene matches. The germline CDR1 and CDR2 sequences are MRHNA and SNTAGT. CDR3 protein: CASSPGTSGNSGTGELFF. The CDR3, as DNA: TGTGCCAGCAGTCCCGGGACTAGCGGGAACTCGGGCACCGGGGAGCTGTTTTTT.

This chain links TRBV6-5 with TRBJ2-3; 9 nucleotides match TRBD1. This CDR3 comprises 16 residues. V was clipped by 0 bases and J by 3 bases; unmatched bases: 4. CDR1 and CDR2 (germline): MNHEY, SVGAGI. The CDR3 protein is CASSYSKGQGTDTQYF. DNA of the CDR3: TGTGCCAGCAGTTACTCGAAGGGACAGGGAACAGATACGCAGTATTTT.

The chain employs TRBV25-1 and TRBJ2-7, with D uncertain. V was clipped by 7 bases and J by 0 bases, with 16 bases between them. In germline, CDR1 is MGHDK, CDR2 SYGVNS. The CDR3 spans 15 residues. The CDR3 nucleotides read TGTGCCAGCACCCTCTCCGGGTCGAACTCCTACGAGCAGTACTTC. Translation gives CASTLSGSNSYEQYF.

This chain connects TRBV6-1 to TRBJ2-7, with 8 nucleotides matching TRBD1. CDR3 length: 15 amino acids. The J segment lost 4 bases and the V segment lost 7 bases, leaving 12 bases of the junction unmatched. Germline V gene data show CDR1 as MNHNS and CDR2 as SASEGT. The CDR3 loop is CASTNPGTGLYEQYF. CDR3 DNA sequence: TGTGCCAGCACTAATCCAGGGACAGGCTTATACGAGCAGTACTTC.

V and J are TRBV28 and TRBJ1-3, with D unresolved. There are 14 residues in the CDR3. Germline CDR1 and CDR2: MDHEN and SYDVKM. With 8 bases removed from V and 0 bases from J, the gap between germline ends came to 11 bases. CDR3 DNA: TGTGCCAGCGGAGTCAGTTTCTCTGGAAACACCATATATTTT. This sequence encodes CASGVSFSGNTIYF.

This clone was seen only once. This chain connects TRBV28 to TRBJ2-1; 7 bases map to TRBD2. J gave up 0 bases and V 2 bases, and 4 bases lay outside the gene matches. The CDR3 has 16 residues. Per the germline V gene, CDR1 is MDHEN and CDR2 is SYDVKM. The CDR3 reads CASSLAGRGSYNEQFF. The CDR3 DNA reads as TGTGCCAGCAGTTTAGCGGGGAGGGGCTCCTACAATGAGCAGTTCTTC. Filled out from reference TRBV28 and TRBJ2-1, the complete variable domain reads DVKVTQSSRYLVKRTGEKVFLECVQDMDHENMFWYRQDPGLGLRLIYFSYDVKMKEKGDIPEGYSVSREKKERFSLILESASTNQTSMYLCASSLAGRGSYNEQFFGPGTRLTVL.

This clone was seen only a few times. The CDR3 coding sequence is TGTGCCAGCTCACTTACAGGGGGCGGTGAAAAACTGTTTTTT. The encoded protein is CASSLTGGGEKLFF. The V gene is TRBV18, the J gene TRBJ1-4, with TRBD1 identical over 9 bases. The CDR3 spans 14 residues. Trimming cost V 4 bases and J 7 bases; bases outside gene matches: 4. Germline V gene lookup returns CDR1 KGHSH and CDR2 LQKENI.